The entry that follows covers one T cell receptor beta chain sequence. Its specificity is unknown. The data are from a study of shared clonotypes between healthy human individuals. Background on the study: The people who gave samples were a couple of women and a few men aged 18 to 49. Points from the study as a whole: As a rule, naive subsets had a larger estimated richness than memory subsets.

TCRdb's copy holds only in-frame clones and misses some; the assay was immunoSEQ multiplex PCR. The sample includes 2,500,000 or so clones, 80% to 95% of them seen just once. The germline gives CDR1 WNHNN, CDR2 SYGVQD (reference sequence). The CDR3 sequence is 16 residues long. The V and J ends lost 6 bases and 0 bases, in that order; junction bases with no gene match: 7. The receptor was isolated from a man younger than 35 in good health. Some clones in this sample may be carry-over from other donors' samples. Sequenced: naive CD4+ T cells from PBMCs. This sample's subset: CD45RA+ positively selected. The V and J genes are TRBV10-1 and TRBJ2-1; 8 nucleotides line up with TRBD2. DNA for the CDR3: TGCGCCAGCAGCACCGTAGCGGGAAGCTCCTACAATGAGCAGTTCTTC. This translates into CASSTVAGSSYNEQFF.